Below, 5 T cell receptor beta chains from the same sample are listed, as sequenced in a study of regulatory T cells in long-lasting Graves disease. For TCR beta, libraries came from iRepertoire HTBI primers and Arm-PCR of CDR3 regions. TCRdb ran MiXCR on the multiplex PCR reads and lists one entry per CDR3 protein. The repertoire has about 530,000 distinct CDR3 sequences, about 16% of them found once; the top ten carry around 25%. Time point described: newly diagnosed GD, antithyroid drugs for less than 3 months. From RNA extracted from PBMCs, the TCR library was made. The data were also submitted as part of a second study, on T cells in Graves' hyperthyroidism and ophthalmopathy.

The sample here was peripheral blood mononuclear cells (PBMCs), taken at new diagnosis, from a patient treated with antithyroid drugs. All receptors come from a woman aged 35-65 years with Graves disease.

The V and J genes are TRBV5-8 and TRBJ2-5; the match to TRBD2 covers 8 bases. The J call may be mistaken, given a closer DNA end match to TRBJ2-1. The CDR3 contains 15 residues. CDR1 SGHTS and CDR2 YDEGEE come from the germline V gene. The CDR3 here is CASSFTGGGSNEQFF. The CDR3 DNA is TGTGCCAGCAGCTTCACCGGGGGGGGAAGCAATGAGCAGTTCTTC.

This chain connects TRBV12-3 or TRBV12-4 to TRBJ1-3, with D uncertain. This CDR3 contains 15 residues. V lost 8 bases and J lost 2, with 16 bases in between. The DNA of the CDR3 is TGTGCCAGCCGGCCTTTTGGGTCCGCTGGAAACACCATATATTTT. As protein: CASRPFGSAGNTIYF.

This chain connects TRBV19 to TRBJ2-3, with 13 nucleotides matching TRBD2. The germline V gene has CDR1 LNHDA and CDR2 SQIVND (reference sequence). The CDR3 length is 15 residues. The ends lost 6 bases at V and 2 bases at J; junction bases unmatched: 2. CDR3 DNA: TGTGCCAGTAGGACTAGCGGGGGGCTCACAGATACGCAGTATTTT. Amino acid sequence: CASRTSGGLTDTQYF.

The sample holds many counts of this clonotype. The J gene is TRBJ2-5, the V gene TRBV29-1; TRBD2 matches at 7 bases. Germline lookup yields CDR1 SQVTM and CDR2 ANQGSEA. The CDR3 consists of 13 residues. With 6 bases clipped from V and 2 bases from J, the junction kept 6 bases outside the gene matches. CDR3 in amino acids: CSVDGTTQETQYF. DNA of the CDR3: TGCAGCGTGGATGGGACTACTCAAGAGACCCAGTACTTC.

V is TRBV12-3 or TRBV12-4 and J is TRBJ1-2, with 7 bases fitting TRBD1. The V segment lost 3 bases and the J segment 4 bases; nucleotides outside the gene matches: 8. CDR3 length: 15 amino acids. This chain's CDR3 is CASSLVPQGGYGYTF. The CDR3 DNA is TGTGCCAGCAGTTTGGTCCCCCAGGGGGGCTATGGCTACACCTTC.